The rows below give T cell receptor beta chains drawn from one sample of a study of cytomegalovirus exposure and HLA in healthy donors. Libraries were prepared by immunoSEQ multiplex PCR; TCRdb keeps only in-frame clonotypes and omits some of them. The data show under 95,000 clones, 7.6% seen once. Input material: PBMCs. The source of these receptors is a man aged 50 to 60 in good health and CMV-seronegative. Both conserved end residues are part of each CDR3. D genes are given only for firm matches. Clone size is given for some rows only: seen once, a few or many times, or a class if the clone is expanded.

TGTGCCAGTCGGGGGACAGGGTCCCACAATGAGCAGTTCTTC,CASRGTGSHNEQFF,14,TRBD1,TRBJ2-1,TRBV6-1,few
TGTGCCAGTAGTGCAACCGGGACAGTGGGCACCTACGAGCAGTACTTC,CASSATGTVGTYEQYF,16,TRBD1,TRBJ2-7,TRBV19,.
TGTGCCAGCAGCTCCAGCTTACGGGGCGAGCAGTACTTC,CASSSSLRGEQYF,13,.,TRBJ2-7,TRBV7-9,few
TGCGCCAGCAGCCAAGATGGGGCTAGCGGGGGCGACTCCTACGAGCAGTACTTC,CASSQDGASGGDSYEQYF,18,TRBD2,TRBJ2-7,TRBV4-1,few
TGTGCCAGTAGTATCGGGGTACTAGCGGGAGAAGAGGAGCAGTTCTTC,CASSIGVLAGEEEQFF,16,TRBD2,TRBJ2-1,TRBV19,.
TGTGCCAGCAGCTATCCCGAGGGTCGGGGCGAGCAGTACTTC,CASSYPEGRGEQYF,14,.,TRBJ2-7,TRBV4-2,few
TGTGCCAGCAGCTTTGTCTCCAGCACAGATACGCAGTATTTT,CASSFVSSTDTQYF,14,.,TRBJ2-3,TRBV11-2,.
TGTGCCAGCACCCTAAGGGGGGACAGGCACTCGTATGGCTACACCTTC,CASTLRGDRHSYGYTF,16,TRBD1,TRBJ1-2,TRBV27,few
TGCGCCAGCAGTCAATCCAGGGCCGCAGGGATCCTTGAGGATAGCAATCAGCCCCAGCATTTT,CASSQSRAAGILEDSNQPQHF,21,.,TRBJ1-5,TRBV23-1,.
TGTGCCAGCAGCTTAGTGGTAGGGCGGGACGAGCAGTACTTC,CASSLVVGRDEQYF,14,.,TRBJ2-7,TRBV7-9,few
TGTGCCAGCAGAAGGGGGGGCGAGCAGTACTTC,CASRRGGEQYF,11,.,TRBJ2-7,TRBV7-8,.
TGTGCCAGCAGGGGACAGCGAACCTACGAGCAGTACTTC,CASRGQRTYEQYF,13,TRBD1,TRBJ2-7,TRBV6-5,.
TGTGCCAGCAGTGGCCCGTCCGGGACAGGGCATGGCTACACCTTC,CASSGPSGTGHGYTF,15,TRBD1,TRBJ1-2,TRBV6-1,.
TGTGCCAGCAGGAGAAACCCAAGGGGGCGCACCGGGGAGCTGTTTTTT,CASRRNPRGRTGELFF,16,TRBD1,TRBJ2-2,TRBV11-2,few
TGCAGCGTTGCGAGGGCCGCCGGGAACACTGAAGCTTTCTTT,CSVARAAGNTEAFF,14,.,TRBJ1-1,TRBV29-1,few
TGTGCCAGCAGTGAAGGGGTAGCGGGGGGGCACGAGACCCAGTACTTC,CASSEGVAGGHETQYF,16,TRBD2,TRBJ2-5,TRBV2,.
TGTGCCAGCAGCCTAAAACGACTAGCGGGGGAGGATACGCAGTATTTT,CASSLKRLAGEDTQYF,16,TRBD2,TRBJ2-3,TRBV7-8,few
TGTGCCAGCAGTTATTTGACAGGGACCCCAAATTCACCCCTCCACTTT,CASSYLTGTPNSPLHF,16,TRBD1,TRBJ1-6,TRBV6-5,.
TGTGCCAGCAGTTTCCGGGAGGGCGCGGGTAATGAGCAGTTCTTC,CASSFREGAGNEQFF,15,TRBD2,TRBJ2-1,TRBV27,few
TGCGCCAGCAGCCAAGATAGGGGGCACCAGCCCCAGCATTTT,CASSQDRGHQPQHF,14,TRBD1,TRBJ1-5,TRBV4-1,.
TGTGCCAGCACGGGATACGAGCAGTACTTC,CASTGYEQYF,10,.,TRBJ2-7,TRBV27,few
TGTGCCACCAGCAGAGGACAGGGGGCCCCAGATACGCAGTATTTT,CATSRGQGAPDTQYF,15,TRBD1,TRBJ2-3,TRBV15,.
TGTGCCTGTCAAGGACAGGGGGGTAATTCACCCCTCCACTTT,CACQGQGGNSPLHF,14,TRBD1,TRBJ1-6,TRBV30,.
TGCAGCGTTGTAGGTCAGGTCACAGATACGCAGTATTTT,CSVVGQVTDTQYF,13,.,TRBJ2-3,TRBV29-1,.
TGTGCCAGCAGCCCCGTGTTTCAGGGCTATGGCTACACCTTC,CASSPVFQGYGYTF,14,.,TRBJ1-2,TRBV7-2,.
TGTGCCAGCAGCCAAGTCCAGGATCTCGACGAGCAGTACTTC,CASSQVQDLDEQYF,14,.,TRBJ2-7,TRBV14,.
TGCGCCAGCAGCTCGACCCGGGCGAGCGGCGGGGAGCTGTTTTTT,CASSSTRASGGELFF,15,.,TRBJ2-2,TRBV5-1,.
TGTGCCAGCAGCTTTCGGGACAGGCGCACAGATACGCAGTATTTT,CASSFRDRRTDTQYF,15,TRBD1,TRBJ2-3,TRBV11-2,few
TGTGCCAGCAGTTCACGAGCCCGGACAGGGCGTAATTCACCCCTCCACTTT,CASSSRARTGRNSPLHF,17,TRBD1,TRBJ1-6,TRBV9,.
TGTGCCAGCAGCCAAGGAGGGACTGCAGCGGCTGAGCAGTTCTTC,CASSQGGTAAAEQFF,15,.,TRBJ2-1,TRBV4-2,.
TGTGCCAGCAGTTTATCGGACGGGGGTTATGGCTACACCTTC,CASSLSDGGYGYTF,14,.,TRBJ1-2,TRBV28,few
TGTGCCAGCAGCTTAGTTAATACAGGGGCTGAGGGCTACACCTTC,CASSLVNTGAEGYTF,15,TRBD1,TRBJ1-2,TRBV7-9,.
TGTGCCAGCAGCCGGATAGCCTTTAGCTCCTACAATGAGCAGTTCTTC,CASSRIAFSSYNEQFF,16,.,TRBJ2-1,TRBV27,.
TGTGCCAGCAGTTACTTATCGGGACAGTTGGACTCACCCCTCCACTTT,CASSYLSGQLDSPLHF,16,TRBD1,TRBJ1-6,TRBV6-5,few
TGTGCCAGCAGTCATGAAACAGGGGGCTATGGCTACACCTTC,CASSHETGGYGYTF,14,TRBD1,TRBJ1-2,TRBV7-9,.
TGTGCCAGCAGTTTATCTACTAACTATGGCTACACCTTC,CASSLSTNYGYTF,13,.,TRBJ1-2,TRBV28,.
TGTGCCAGCAGCCAAGATCTCAGTGGTACGCAGTATTTT,CASSQDLSGTQYF,13,.,TRBJ2-3,TRBV4-2,.
TGTGCCAGCATCCAGGGACAGGGTTTTCACGGCTACACCTTC,CASIQGQGFHGYTF,14,TRBD1,TRBJ1-2,TRBV28,.
TGTGCCAGCTCAGCCATCCGGGATCCCCTCTCTAAGGGCTACACCTTC,CASSAIRDPLSKGYTF,16,.,TRBJ1-2,TRBV18,.
TGTGCCAGCAGCCAAGATGCCACAGGGGACTATGGCTACACCTTC,CASSQDATGDYGYTF,15,TRBD1,TRBJ1-2,TRBV14,.
TGTGCCAGCAGCGTAGATCCCCAGCGAGTAAGGGGAAACATTCAGTACTTC,CASSVDPQRVRGNIQYF,17,.,TRBJ2-4,TRBV9,.
TGCGCCAGCAGTGCCGCGGGGGGATACACAGATACGCAGTATTTT,CASSAAGGYTDTQYF,15,TRBD2,TRBJ2-3,TRBV10-2,few
TGTGCCAGTAGTCCCCCGGACAGGGTAAGCGAGCAGTACTTC,CASSPPDRVSEQYF,14,TRBD1,TRBJ2-7,TRBV19,few
TGTGCCAGCAGTCAAGTTGAGAAGACCCAGTACTTC,CASSQVEKTQYF,12,.,TRBJ2-5,TRBV7-2,.
TGTGCCAGCAGATTCCCTAGCGGGAGGTTTACAGATACGCAGTATTTT,CASRFPSGRFTDTQYF,16,TRBD2,TRBJ2-3,TRBV28,few
TGTGCCAGCAGCTTAGCGGGCAGGGACTCCTATGGCTACACCTTC,CASSLAGRDSYGYTF,15,.,TRBJ1-2,TRBV7-9,.
TGTGCCAGCAGTTTAAACCGGGGACTAGCGGTCCACGAGCAGTACTTC,CASSLNRGLAVHEQYF,16,TRBD2,TRBJ2-7,TRBV27,.
TGTGCCAGCAGCCAGGGAGTTAATCAGCCCCAGCATTTT,CASSQGVNQPQHF,13,.,TRBJ1-5,TRBV4-2,.
TGTGCCAGCAGTTCAGGGGGGACAGGGATTTATGGCTACACCTTC,CASSSGGTGIYGYTF,15,TRBD1,TRBJ1-2,TRBV28,.
TGTGCCAGCTCACGTAAGGAAAGAGGGACTGAAGCTTTCTTT,CASSRKERGTEAFF,14,.,TRBJ1-1,TRBV18,.
TGTGCCAGCAGCTTCCAGGGGGGACTCACAGATACGCAGTATTTT,CASSFQGGLTDTQYF,15,.,TRBJ2-3,TRBV7-3,few
TGTGCCAGCAGCTACCGGACAGCGTTGGGTAGCACTGAAGCTTTCTTT,CASSYRTALGSTEAFF,16,.,TRBJ1-1,TRBV5-8,few
TGTGCCAGCAGCTTAATCAGGGGCGAAAGTTCACCCCTCCACTTT,CASSLIRGESSPLHF,15,.,TRBJ1-6,TRBV5-4,few
TGTGCCTGGAGTTCTGTAGCGAACACCGGGGAGCTGTTTTTT,CAWSSVANTGELFF,14,.,TRBJ2-2,TRBV30,.
TGTGCCAGTAGGCTTGGGTCAGGGGGAAACACCGGGGAGCTGTTTTTT,CASRLGSGGNTGELFF,16,TRBD1,TRBJ2-2,TRBV5-6,few
TGTGCCAGCAGCGAAAGCGGGGGCACCTATACTCAGTACTTC,CASSESGGTYTQYF,14,TRBD2,TRBJ2-4,TRBV7-8,.
TGTGCCAGCAGCCGACCTGAGGTAACGAACACCGGGGAGCTGTTTTTT,CASSRPEVTNTGELFF,16,.,TRBJ2-2,TRBV6-6,few
TGCGCCAGCAGCCAAGTGACAGCAGGAAACACCATATATTTT,CASSQVTAGNTIYF,14,.,TRBJ1-3,TRBV4-1,.
TGTGCCAGCTGGCCATCTGGGCCCTACGAGCAGTACTTC,CASWPSGPYEQYF,13,.,TRBJ2-7,TRBV6-5,.